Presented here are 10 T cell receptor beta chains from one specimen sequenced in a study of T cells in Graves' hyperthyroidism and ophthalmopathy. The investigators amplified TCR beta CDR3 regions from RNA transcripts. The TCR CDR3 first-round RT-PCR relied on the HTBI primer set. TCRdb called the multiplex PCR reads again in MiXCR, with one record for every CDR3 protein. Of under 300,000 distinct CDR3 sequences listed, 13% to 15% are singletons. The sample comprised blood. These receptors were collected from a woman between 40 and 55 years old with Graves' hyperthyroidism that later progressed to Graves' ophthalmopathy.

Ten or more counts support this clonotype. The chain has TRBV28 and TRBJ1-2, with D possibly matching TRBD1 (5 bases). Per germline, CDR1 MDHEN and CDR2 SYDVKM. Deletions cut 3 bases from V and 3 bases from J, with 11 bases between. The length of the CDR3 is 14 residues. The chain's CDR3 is CASSLGRVDYGYTF. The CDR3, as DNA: TGTGCCAGCAGTTTGGGCAGGGTTGACTATGGCTACACCTTC.

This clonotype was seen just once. The CDR3 is CASSHVNDRDDSGANVLTF. The CDR3 bases are TGCGCCAGCAGCCACGTTAACGACAGGGACGATTCTGGGGCCAACGTCCTGACTTTC. The chain joins TRBV4-1 to TRBJ2-6, with 7 bases aligning to TRBD1. V shed 3 bases and J 1 base; nucleotides not matched to a gene: 12. Germline V gene lookup returns CDR1 MGHRA and CDR2 YSYEKL. The CDR3 totals 19 residues.

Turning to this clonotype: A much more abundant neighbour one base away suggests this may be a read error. The CDR3 region has the DNA TGTGCCGGCAAGTTAAGCGGGGCCCAAGAGACCCAGTACTTC. It specifies CAGKLSGAQETQYF. J is TRBJ2-5 and V is TRBV6-1; 7 bases match TRBD2. J gave up 1 base and V 11 bases, and 10 bases lay outside the gene matches. Germline values: CDR1 MNHNS, CDR2 SASEGT. There are 14 residues in the CDR3.

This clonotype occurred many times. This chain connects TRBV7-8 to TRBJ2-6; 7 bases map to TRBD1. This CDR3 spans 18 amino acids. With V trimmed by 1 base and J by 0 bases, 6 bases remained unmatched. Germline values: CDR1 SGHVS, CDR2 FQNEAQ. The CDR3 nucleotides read TGTGCCAGCAGCTTAGGGCAGGGGGTTTTCTCTGGGGCCAACGTCCTGACTTTC. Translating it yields CASSLGQGVFSGANVLTF.

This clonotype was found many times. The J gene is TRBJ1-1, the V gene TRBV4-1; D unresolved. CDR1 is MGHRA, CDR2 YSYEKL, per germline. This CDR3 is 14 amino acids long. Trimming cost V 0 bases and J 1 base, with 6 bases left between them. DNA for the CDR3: TGCGCCAGCAGCCAAGATGCCACGAACACTGAAGCTTTCTTT. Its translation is CASSQDATNTEAFF.

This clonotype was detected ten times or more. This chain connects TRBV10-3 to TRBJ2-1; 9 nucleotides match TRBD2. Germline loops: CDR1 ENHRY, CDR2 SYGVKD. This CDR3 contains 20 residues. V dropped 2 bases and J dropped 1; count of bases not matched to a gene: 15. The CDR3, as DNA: TGTGCCATCAGTGAGACCGGGACTAGCTCGCCTAGAATATCCTACAATGAGCAGTTCTTC. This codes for CAISETGTSSPRISYNEQFF.

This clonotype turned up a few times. The chain's CDR3 is CSARIGTSSYEQYF. The DNA of the CDR3 is TGCAGTGCTAGGATCGGGACTAGCTCCTACGAGCAGTACTTC. The chain is built from TRBV20-1 and TRBJ2-7; 8 positions agree with TRBD2. Unmatched junction bases numbered 4, after V lost 3 bases and J lost 0 bases. The CDR3 has 14 residues. From germline, CDR1 is DFQATT and CDR2 SNEGSKA (reference sequence).

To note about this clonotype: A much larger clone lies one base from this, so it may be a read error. The CDR3 nucleotides read TGCAGTGGGTTGGGCGGACTATACAATGAGCAGTTATTC. This sequence encodes CSGLGGLYNEQLF. The chain uses TRBV20-1 and TRBJ2-1; possible D gene TRBD2, 6 bases. Germline V gives CDR1 DFQATT, CDR2 SNEGSKA (reference sequence). CDR3 size: 13 residues.

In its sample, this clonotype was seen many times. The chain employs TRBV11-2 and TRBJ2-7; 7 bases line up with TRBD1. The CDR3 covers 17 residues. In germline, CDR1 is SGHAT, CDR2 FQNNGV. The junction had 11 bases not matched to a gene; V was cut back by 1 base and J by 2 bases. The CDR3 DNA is TGTGCCAGCAGCTTAGCGCAGGGACAGCTATCCGCCTACGAGCAGTACTTC. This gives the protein CASSLAQGQLSAYEQYF.

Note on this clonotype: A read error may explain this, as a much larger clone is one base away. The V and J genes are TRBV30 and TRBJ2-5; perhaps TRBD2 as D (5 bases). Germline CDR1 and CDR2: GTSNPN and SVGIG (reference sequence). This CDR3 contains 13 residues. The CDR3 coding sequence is TGTGTCTGGAGTCGGGGTTCCAAAGAGACCCAGTACTTC. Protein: CVWSRGSKETQYF.